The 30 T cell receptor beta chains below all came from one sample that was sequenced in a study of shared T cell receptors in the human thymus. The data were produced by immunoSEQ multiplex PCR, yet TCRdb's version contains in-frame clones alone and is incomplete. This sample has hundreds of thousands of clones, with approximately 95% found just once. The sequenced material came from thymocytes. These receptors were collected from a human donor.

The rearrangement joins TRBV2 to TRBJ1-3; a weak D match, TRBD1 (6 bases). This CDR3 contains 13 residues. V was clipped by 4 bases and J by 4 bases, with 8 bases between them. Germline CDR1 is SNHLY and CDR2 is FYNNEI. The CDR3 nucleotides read TGTGCCAGCAGTGCCGACAGGGGAAACACCATATATTTT. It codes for CASSADRGNTIYF.

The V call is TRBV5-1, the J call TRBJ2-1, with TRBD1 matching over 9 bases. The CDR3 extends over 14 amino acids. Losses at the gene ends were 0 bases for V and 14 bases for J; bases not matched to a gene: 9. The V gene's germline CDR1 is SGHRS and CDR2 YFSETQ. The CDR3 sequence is CASSLAKTGGLKFF. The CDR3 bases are TGCGCCAGCAGCTTGGCCAAGACAGGGGGTTTGAAGTTCTTC. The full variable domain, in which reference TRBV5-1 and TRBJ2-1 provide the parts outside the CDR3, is KAGVTQTPRYLIKTRGQQVTLSCSPISGHRSVSWYQQTPGQGLQFLFEYFSETQRNKGNFPGRFSGRQFSNSRSEMNVSTLELGDSALYLCASSLAKTGGLKFFGPGTRLTVL.

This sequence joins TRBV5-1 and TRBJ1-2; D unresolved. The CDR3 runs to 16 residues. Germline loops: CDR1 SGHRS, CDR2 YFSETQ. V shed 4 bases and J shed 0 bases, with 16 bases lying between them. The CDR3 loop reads CASSPAARKPNYGYTF. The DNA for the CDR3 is TGCGCCAGCAGCCCCGCGGCGCGGAAACCTAACTATGGCTACACCTTC.

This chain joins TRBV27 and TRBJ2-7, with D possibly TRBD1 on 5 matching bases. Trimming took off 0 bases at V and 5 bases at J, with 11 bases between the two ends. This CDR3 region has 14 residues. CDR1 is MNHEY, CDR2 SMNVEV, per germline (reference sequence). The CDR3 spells CASSLSSWGDEQYF. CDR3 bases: TGTGCCAGCAGTTTATCGAGTTGGGGCGACGAGCAGTACTTC.

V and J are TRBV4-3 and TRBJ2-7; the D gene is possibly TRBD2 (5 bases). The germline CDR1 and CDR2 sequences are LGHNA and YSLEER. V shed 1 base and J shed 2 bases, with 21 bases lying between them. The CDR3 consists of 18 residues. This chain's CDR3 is CASSQGKGAAGPPYEQYF. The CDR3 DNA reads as TGCGCCAGCAGCCAAGGGAAGGGAGCGGCGGGCCCACCCTACGAGCAGTACTTC.

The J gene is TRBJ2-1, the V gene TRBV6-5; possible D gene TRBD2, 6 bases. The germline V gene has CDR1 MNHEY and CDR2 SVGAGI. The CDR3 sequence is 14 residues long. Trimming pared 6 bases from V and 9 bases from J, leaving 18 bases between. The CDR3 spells CASRRPGLPIEQFF. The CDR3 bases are TGTGCCAGCAGGCGACCGGGACTGCCTATTGAGCAGTTCTTC.

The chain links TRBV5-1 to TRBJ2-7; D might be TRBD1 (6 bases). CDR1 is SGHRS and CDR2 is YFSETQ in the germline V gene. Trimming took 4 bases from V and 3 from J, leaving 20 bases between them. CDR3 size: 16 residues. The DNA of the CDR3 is TGCGCCAGCAGCCTCAGAACAGGGAAAGATGACTACGAGCAGTACTTC. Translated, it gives CASSLRTGKDDYEQYF.

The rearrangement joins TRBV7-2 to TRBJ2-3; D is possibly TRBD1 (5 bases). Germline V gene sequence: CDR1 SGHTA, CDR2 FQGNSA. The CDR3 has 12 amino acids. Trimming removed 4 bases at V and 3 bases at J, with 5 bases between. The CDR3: CASSSGTDTQYF. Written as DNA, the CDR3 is TGTGCCAGCAGCTCAGGGACAGATACGCAGTATTTT.

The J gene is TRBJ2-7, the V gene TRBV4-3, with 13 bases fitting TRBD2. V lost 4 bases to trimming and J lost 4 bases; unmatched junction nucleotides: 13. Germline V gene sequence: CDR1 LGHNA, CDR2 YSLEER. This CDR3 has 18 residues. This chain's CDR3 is CASSLRLGLAGAWYEQYF. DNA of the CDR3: TGCGCCAGCAGCCTAAGACTTGGACTAGCGGGAGCATGGTACGAGCAGTACTTC.

CDR3 DNA: TGCGCCAGCAGTGAGTGGGTCGGAGGAAACGAGCAGTACTTC. Its translation: CASSEWVGGNEQYF. The V and J genes are TRBV10-2 and TRBJ2-7; perhaps TRBD2 as D (5 bases). The CDR3 runs to 14 residues. Trimming took 1 base from V and 5 from J, leaving 12 bases between them. Germline assignment: CDR1 WSHSY and CDR2 SAAADI.

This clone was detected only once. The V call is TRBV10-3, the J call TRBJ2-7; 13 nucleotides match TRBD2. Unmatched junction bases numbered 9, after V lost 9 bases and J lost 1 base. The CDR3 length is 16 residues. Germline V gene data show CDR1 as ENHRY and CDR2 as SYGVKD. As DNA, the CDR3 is TGTGCCATACGGTCGGGACTAGCGGGACCATCCTACGAGCAGTACTTC. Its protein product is CAIRSGLAGPSYEQYF.

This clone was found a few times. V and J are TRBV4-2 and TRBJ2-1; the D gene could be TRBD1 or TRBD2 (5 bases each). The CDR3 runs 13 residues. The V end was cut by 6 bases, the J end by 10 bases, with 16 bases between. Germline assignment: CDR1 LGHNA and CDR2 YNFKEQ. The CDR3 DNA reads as TGTGCCAGCAGAAATGACGGGACCACGGAGCAGTTCTTC. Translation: CASRNDGTTEQFF.

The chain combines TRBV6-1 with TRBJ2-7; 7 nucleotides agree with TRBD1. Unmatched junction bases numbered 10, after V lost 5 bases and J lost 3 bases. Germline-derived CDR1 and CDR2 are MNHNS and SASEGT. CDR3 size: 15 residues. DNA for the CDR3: TGTGCCAGCAGTACCGACAGGGCAAGGGGCTACGAGCAGTACTTC. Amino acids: CASSTDRARGYEQYF.

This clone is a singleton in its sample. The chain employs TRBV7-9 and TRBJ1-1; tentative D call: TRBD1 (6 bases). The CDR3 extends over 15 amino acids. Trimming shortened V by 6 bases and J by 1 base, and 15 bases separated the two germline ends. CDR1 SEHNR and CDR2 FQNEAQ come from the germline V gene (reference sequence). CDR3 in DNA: TGTGCCAGCAGTCTCCAGGGAGGGGGGAACACTGAAGCTTTCTTT. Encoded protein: CASSLQGGGNTEAFF.

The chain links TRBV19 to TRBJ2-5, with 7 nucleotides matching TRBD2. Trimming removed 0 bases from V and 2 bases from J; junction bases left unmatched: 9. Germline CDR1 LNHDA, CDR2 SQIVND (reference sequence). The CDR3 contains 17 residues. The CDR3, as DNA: TGTGCCAGTAGTATAGATATTCCGGGGACTAAGCAAGAGACCCAGTACTTC. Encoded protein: CASSIDIPGTKQETQYF.

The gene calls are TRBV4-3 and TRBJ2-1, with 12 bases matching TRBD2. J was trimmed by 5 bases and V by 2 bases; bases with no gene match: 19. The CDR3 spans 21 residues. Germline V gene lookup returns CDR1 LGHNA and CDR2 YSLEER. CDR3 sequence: CASSQNTPGLAGRTSHNEQFF. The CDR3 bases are TGCGCCAGCAGCCAAAATACACCGGGACTAGCGGGTCGAACGTCGCACAATGAGCAGTTCTTC.

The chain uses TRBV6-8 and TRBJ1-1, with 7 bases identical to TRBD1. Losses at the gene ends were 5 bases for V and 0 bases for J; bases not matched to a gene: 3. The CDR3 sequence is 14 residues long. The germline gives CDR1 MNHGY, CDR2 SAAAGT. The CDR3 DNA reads TGTGCCAGCAGTCCCGGGACAGTGAACACTGAAGCTTTCTTT. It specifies CASSPGTVNTEAFF.

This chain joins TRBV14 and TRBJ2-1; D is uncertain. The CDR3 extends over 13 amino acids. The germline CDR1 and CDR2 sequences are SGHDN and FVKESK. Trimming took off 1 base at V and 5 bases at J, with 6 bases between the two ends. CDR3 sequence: CASSQVQNNEQFF. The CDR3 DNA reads TGTGCCAGCAGCCAAGTACAAAACAATGAGCAGTTCTTC.

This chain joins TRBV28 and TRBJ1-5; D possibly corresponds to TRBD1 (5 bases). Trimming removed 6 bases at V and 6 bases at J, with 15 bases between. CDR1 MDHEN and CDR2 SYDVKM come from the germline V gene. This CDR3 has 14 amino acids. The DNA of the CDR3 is TGTGCCAGCAGAGACAGTGTATTAAGTCAGCCCCAGCATTTT. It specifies CASRDSVLSQPQHF.

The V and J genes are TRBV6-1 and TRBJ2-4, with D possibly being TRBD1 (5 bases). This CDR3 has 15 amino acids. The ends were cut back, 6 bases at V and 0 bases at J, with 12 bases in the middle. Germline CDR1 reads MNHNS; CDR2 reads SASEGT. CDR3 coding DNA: TGTGCCAGCAGCCTCGACAGATTAGCCAAAAACATTCAGTACTTC. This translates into CASSLDRLAKNIQYF.

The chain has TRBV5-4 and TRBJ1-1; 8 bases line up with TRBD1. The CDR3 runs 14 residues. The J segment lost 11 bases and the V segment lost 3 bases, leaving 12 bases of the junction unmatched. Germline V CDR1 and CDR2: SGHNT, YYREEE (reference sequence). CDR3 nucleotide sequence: TGTGCCAGCAGCTCTGCAGGGGGCCTAGTGGTGGCTTTCTTT. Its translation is CASSSAGGLVVAFF. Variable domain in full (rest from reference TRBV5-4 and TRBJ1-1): ETGVTQSPTHLIKTRGQQVTLRCSSQSGHNTVSWYQQALGQGPQFIFQYYREEENGRGNFPPRFSGLQFPNYSSELNVNALELDDSALYLCASSSAGGLVVAFFGQGTRLTVV.

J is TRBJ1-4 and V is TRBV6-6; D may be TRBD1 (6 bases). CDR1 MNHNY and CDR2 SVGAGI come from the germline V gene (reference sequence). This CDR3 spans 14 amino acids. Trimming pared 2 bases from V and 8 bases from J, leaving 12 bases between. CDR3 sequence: CASSYGRGEEKLFF. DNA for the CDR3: TGTGCCAGCAGTTACGGGAGGGGGGAGGAAAAACTGTTTTTT.

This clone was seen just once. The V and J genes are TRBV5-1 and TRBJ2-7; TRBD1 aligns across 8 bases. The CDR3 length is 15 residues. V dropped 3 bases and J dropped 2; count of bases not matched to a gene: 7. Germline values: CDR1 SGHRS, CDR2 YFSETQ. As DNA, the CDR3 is TGCGCCAGCAGCTCCGGACAGGGATCTACCTACGAGCAGTACTTC. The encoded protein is CASSSGQGSTYEQYF.

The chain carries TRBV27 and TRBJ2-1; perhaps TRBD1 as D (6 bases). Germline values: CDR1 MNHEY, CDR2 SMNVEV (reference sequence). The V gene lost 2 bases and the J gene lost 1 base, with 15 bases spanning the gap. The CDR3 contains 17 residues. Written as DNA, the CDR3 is TGTGCCAGCAGTTTACCTCACAGGGTTGTGTCCTACAATGAGCAGTTCTTC. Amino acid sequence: CASSLPHRVVSYNEQFF.

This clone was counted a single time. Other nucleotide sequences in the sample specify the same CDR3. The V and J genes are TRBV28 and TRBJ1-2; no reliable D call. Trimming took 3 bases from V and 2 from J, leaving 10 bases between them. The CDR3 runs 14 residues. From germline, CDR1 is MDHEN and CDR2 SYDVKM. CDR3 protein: CASSLIGGNYGYTF. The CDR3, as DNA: TGTGCCAGCAGTTTGATTGGAGGGAACTATGGCTACACCTTC.

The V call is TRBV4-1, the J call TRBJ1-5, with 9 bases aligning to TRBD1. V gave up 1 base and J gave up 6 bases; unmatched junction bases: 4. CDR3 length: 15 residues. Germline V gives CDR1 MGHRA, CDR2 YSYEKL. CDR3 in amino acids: CASSQVTGGGQPQHF. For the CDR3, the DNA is TGCGCCAGCAGCCAAGTGACAGGGGGGGGTCAGCCCCAGCATTTT.

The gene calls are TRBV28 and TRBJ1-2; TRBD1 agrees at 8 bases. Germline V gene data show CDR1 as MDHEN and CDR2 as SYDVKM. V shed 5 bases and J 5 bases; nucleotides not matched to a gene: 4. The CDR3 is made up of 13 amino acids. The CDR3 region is CASSPRGLYGYTF. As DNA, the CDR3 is TGTGCCAGCAGTCCCAGGGGGCTTTATGGCTACACCTTC.

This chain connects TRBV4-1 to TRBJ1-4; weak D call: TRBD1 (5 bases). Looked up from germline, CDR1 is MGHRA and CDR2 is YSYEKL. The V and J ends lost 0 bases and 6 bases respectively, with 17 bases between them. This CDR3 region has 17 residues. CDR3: CASSQEGVGQQHEKLFF. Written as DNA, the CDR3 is TGCGCCAGCAGCCAAGAAGGGGTAGGGCAGCAACATGAAAAACTGTTTTTT.

CDR3 sequence reads: CASSIPSRLAGYYEQYF. The CDR3, as DNA: TGTGCCAGCAGCATCCCCAGTCGGCTAGCGGGCTACTACGAGCAGTACTTC. V is TRBV4-2 and J is TRBJ2-7; 8 nucleotides line up with TRBD2. The CDR3 runs 17 residues. CDR1 and CDR2 from the germline V gene are LGHNA and YNFKEQ. Losses at the gene ends were 5 bases for V and 3 bases for J; bases not matched to a gene: 15.

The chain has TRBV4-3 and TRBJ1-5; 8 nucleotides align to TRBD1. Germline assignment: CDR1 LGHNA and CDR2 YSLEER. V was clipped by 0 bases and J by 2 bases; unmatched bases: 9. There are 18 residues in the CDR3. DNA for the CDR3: TGCGCCAGCAGCCAAGATCTGTCCCAGGGGGCTTGCAATCAGCCCCAGCATTTT. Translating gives CASSQDLSQGACNQPQHF.